These 2 T cell receptor beta chains were sequenced from one sample in a study of a mutant IDH1 vaccine in newly diagnosed glioma. Produced via immunoSEQ multiplex PCR; TCRdb's table is partial and in-frame only. The sample includes some 33,000 clones, around 58% seen only once; the top ten take roughly 9.6%. Their cognate antigens are unknown. The time point: week 5, during vaccination. Every vaccination contained 300 ug of the mutant IDH1 20-mer peptide and was paired with topical imiquimod. Sequences were derived from PBMCs, sampled from a glioma patient whose treatment included an IDH1 peptide vaccine. The origin of the receptors is a woman aged 18-29 years with glioma.

This chain connects TRBV7-2 to TRBJ2-3; D remains unclear. Germline V CDR1 and CDR2: SGHTA, FQGNSA. V dropped 0 bases and J dropped 2 bases, with 3 bases sitting between them. This CDR3 has 13 amino acids. The CDR3 region is CASSLAFTDTQYF. The CDR3 coding sequence is TGTGCCAGCAGCTTAGCGTTCACAGATACGCAGTATTTT.

J is TRBJ1-5 and V is TRBV28; D not certain. The CDR3 is 13 residues long. Germline assignment: CDR1 MDHEN and CDR2 SYDVKM. Trimming took 6 bases from V and 7 from J, leaving 13 bases between them. CDR3 nucleotides: TGTGCCAGCAGCCTGGGCGACCGGCAGCCCCAGCATTTT. Protein: CASSLGDRQPQHF.